This TCR beta chain was identified during a study of T cells in Graves' hyperthyroidism and ophthalmopathy. The wider study: Peripheral blood was acquired at first diagnosis, ahead of any therapy whatsoever.

Many counts were recorded for this clonotype. Amplified regions were TCR beta CDR3 sequences from RNA transcripts. Initially, a first-round RT-PCR of the TCR CDR3 employed the HTBI primer set. TCRdb analysed the multiplex PCR reads with MiXCR anew, one entry per CDR3 protein. The sample has some 250,000 distinct CDR3 sequences; about 15% are singletons. The sequence derives from a middle-aged woman with Graves' hyperthyroidism that later progressed to Graves' ophthalmopathy. Sequenced: blood.

DNA of the CDR3: TGTGCCAGCAGTTGGTTCGATGAAGCTTTCTTT. This sequence encodes CASSWFDEAFF. This chain joins TRBV2 and TRBJ1-1; no clear D. Trimming pared 5 bases from V and 7 bases from J, leaving 8 bases between. The CDR3 runs 11 residues. Germline loops: CDR1 SNHLY, CDR2 FYNNEI. Complete variable domain (other parts from reference TRBV2 and TRBJ1-1): EPEVTQTPSHQVTQMGQEVILRCVPISNHLYFYWYRQILGQKVEFLVSFYNNEISEKSEIFDDQFSVERPDGSNFTLKIRSTKLEDSAMYFCASSWFDEAFFGQGTRLTVV.